One T cell receptor (beta chain) is described in this entry. The data belong to a study of blood T cell repertoires in COVID-19. Whole-study context: The United States, Italy and Spain supplied acute and convalescent COVID-19 samples. Sources were T cells, B-cell-depleted T cells, or PBMCs; the material itself was cDNA or gDNA.

Those enrolled in Seattle joined during active infection and were followed longitudinally afterward. The V gene lost 7 bases and the J gene lost 4 bases, with 11 bases spanning the gap. This CDR3 is 13 amino acids long. The protocol was immunoSEQ multiplex PCR, while the TCRdb copy is restricted to in-frame clones and leaves out a portion. The data contain 150,000 to 170,000 clones, about 85% of them singletons. The chain has TRBV12-3 or TRBV12-4 and TRBJ2-1; D possibly corresponds to TRBD2 (5 bases). The receptor was derived from a man aged 55 to 70 with COVID-19, enrolled during active disease. Specimen: peripheral blood. In nucleotides, the CDR3 is TGTGCCAGCACCATTAGCGTTTACAATGAGCAGTTCTTC. Residues: CASTISVYNEQFF.